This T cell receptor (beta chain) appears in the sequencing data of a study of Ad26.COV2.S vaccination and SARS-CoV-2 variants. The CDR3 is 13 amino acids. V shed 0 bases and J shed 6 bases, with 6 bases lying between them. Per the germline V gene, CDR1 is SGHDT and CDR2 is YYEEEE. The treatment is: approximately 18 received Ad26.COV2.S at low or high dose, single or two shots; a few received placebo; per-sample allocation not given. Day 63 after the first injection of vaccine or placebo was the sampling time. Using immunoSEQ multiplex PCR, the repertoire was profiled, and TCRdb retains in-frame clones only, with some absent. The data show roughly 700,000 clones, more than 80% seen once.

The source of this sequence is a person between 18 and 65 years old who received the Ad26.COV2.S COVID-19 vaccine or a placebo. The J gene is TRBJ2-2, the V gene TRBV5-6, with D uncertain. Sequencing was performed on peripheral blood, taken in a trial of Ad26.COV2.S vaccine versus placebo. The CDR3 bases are TGTGCCAGCAGCTTGGCGGCCCCCGGGGAGCTGTTTTTT. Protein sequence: CASSLAAPGELFF.